This record concerns one T cell receptor beta chain sequence. Study processing details: From reference gene primer amplification, estimates of nucleated cell counts were derived. Libraries were prepared by immunoSEQ multiplex PCR; TCRdb keeps only in-frame clonotypes and omits some of them. V, J and clone size were drawn from that table, and D and trimming were deduced from the DNA. The sample records approximately 270,000 clones, approximately 83% being singletons. The V gene's germline CDR1 is MNHEY and CDR2 SVGAGI. The CDR3 runs 14 residues. J gave up 7 bases and V 4 bases, and 6 bases lay outside the gene matches. This record belongs to a study of blood T cell repertoires in COVID-19. Study summary: Samples of COVID-19 (acute and convalescent) were obtained from the United States, Italy and Spain. Sample material is recorded as cDNA or gDNA derived from T cells, B-cell-depleted T cells, or PBMCs.

The gene calls are TRBV6-5 and TRBJ2-1, with 8 bases that match TRBD1. The sample was peripheral blood. This receptor was identified in a woman aged 70 to 79 with acute or convalescent COVID-19. CDR3 DNA: TGTGCCAGCAGTTCCTGGACAGGGCTTAATGAGCAGTTCTTC. Residues: CASSSWTGLNEQFF.